The rows below give T cell receptor beta chains drawn from one sample of a study of blood T cell repertoires in COVID-19. Data came from immunoSEQ multiplex PCR; TCRdb stores just in-frame clones and leaves some out. The sample carries about 290,000 clones, about nine tenths recorded once. Sequenced input: peripheral blood. Source of these receptors: a woman in her forties who had recovered from COVID-19. CDR3s include the opening cysteine and the closing phenylalanine or tryptophan. The D gene is left open where the match is weak. For some rows the clone size is stated as once, few or many, or as a class when expanded; others skip it.

>TRBD2|TRBV6-6|NA|TRBJ2-1
TGTGCCAGCAGTCCCCGATATAATACCGCTAGCGGAAGCTCCTACAATGAGCAGTTCTTC
CASSPRYNTASGSSYNEQFF
>TRBD2|TRBV28|NA|TRBJ2-3
TGTGCCAGCACCGGGACTACCACAGATACGCAGTATTTT
CASTGTTTDTQYF
>NA|TRBV20-1|NA|TRBJ1-5
TGCAGTGCTAGTTCTGTTAGCAATCAGCCCCAGCATTTT
CSASSVSNQPQHF
>TRBD1|TRBV18|NA|TRBJ2-7
TGTGCCAGCTCACCGGACAGGGTCTCCTCCGAGCAGTACTTC
CASSPDRVSSEQYF
>TRBD1|TRBV7-9|NA|TRBJ2-2
TGTGCCAGCAGCTTAGCTTGGACAGGGCCGGACACCGGGGAGCTGTTTTTT
CASSLAWTGPDTGELFF
>TRBD1|TRBV5-1|NA|TRBJ1-6
TGCGCCAGCAGCTTGGAGAGGACAGGTCTGGGTTCACCCCTCCACTTT
CASSLERTGLGSPLHF
>NA|TRBV9|NA|TRBJ2-7
TGTGCCAGCAGCGTAGCGTCGACAGGAACCTACGAGCAGTACTTC
CASSVASTGTYEQYF
>NA|TRBV5-6|NA|TRBJ2-3
TGTGCCAGCAGCTTGTGGGTGGCGGGCACAGATACGCAGTATTTT
CASSLWVAGTDTQYF
>NA|TRBV5-1|NA|TRBJ1-4
TGCGCCAGCAGCATGGGGAGGGGTAGTGAAAAACTGTTTTTT
CASSMGRGSEKLFF
>TRBD1|TRBV28|once|TRBJ1-2
TGTGCCAGCGGTTCGTGGGGACAGTTTAACTATGGCTACACCTTC
CASGSWGQFNYGYTF
>TRBD1|TRBV10-3|NA|TRBJ2-7
TGTGCCATCACCCCGGGACAGGGTGACGAGCAGTACTTC
CAITPGQGDEQYF
>TRBD2|TRBV5-6|once|TRBJ2-5
TGTGCCAGCAGCTTTTGGGCTAGCGGAGAGACCCAGTACTTC
CASSFWASGETQYF
>TRBD2|TRBV4-1|NA|TRBJ2-7
TGCGCCAGCAGCCAAACTAGCGGCTACGAGCAGTACTTC
CASSQTSGYEQYF
>NA|TRBV6-5|once|TRBJ2-7
TGTGCCAGCAGTTCCCGGGACAATGCCTACGAGCAGTACTTC
CASSSRDNAYEQYF
>NA|TRBV6-5|NA|TRBJ2-3
TGTGCCAGCAGAGAGTCAGATACGCAGTATTTT
CASRESDTQYF
>NA|TRBV6-4|NA|TRBJ1-1
TGTGCCAGCAGTGCGGAGGAGAACACTGAAGCTTTCTTT
CASSAEENTEAFF
>NA|TRBV21-1|NA|TRBJ2-1
TGTGCCAGCAGCAAAGGATGCGCGGTTGTACCCCCCTTAATCCATCGGTTCTTC
CASSKGCAVVPPLIHRFF
>TRBD1|TRBV30|once|TRBJ2-5
TGTGCCTGGAGTGTACCCCGACAGGGGGGGGAGACCCAGTACTTC
CAWSVPRQGGETQYF
>NA|TRBV7-3|NA|TRBJ2-6
TGTGCCAGCAGCGCTGGGCGCTCTGGGGCCAACGTCCTGACTTTC
CASSAGRSGANVLTF
>NA|TRBV28|NA|TRBJ1-3
TGTGCCAGCAGTTTAACAACAGGGTCGGGAAACACCATATATTTT
CASSLTTGSGNTIYF
>NA|TRBV24-1|NA|TRBJ2-7
TGTGCCACCAGTGATTTAAATGACAGGAGGCCTTCCTACGAGCAGTACTTC
CATSDLNDRRPSYEQYF
>NA|TRBV5-1|NA|TRBJ1-1
TGCGCCAGCAGCTTGTTCGGGGGAGACAGCACTGAAGCTTTCTTT
CASSLFGGDSTEAFF
>NA|TRBV7-9|NA|TRBJ2-1
TGTGCCAGCAGCCTCCGGGTTTATGAGCAGTTCTTC
CASSLRVYEQFF
>NA|TRBV11-2|NA|TRBJ1-1
TGTGCCAGCAGTCCACAAAACACTGAAGCTTTCTTT
CASSPQNTEAFF
>NA|TRBV19|NA|TRBJ2-3
TGTGCCACTGAGGACTCAGGGGGCACAGATACGCAGTATTTT
CATEDSGGTDTQYF
>TRBD2|TRBV7-9|once|TRBJ2-5
TGTGCCAGCAGCCAGGGGACTAGCGGGAAAGAGACCCAGTACTTC
CASSQGTSGKETQYF
>NA|TRBV18|NA|TRBJ1-1
TGTGCCAGCTCACCATTTACAGGGATGGAGGCTGAAGCTTTCTTT
CASSPFTGMEAEAFF
>NA|TRBV28|NA|TRBJ2-1
TGTGCCAGCAGTTTTAGGGGGAGCTCCTACAATGAGCAGTTCTTC
CASSFRGSSYNEQFF
>TRBD2|TRBV7-9|NA|TRBJ2-3
TGTGCCAGCAGCTCTATAGGGACTAGCGGGAGGGCCGGGGCAGATACGCAGTATTTT
CASSSIGTSGRAGADTQYF
>NA|TRBV21-1|NA|TRBJ2-2
TGTGCCAGCAGCGACAATTTACCGGGACTAGCGGGATGCACCGGGGAGCTGTTTTTT
CASSDNLPGLAGCTGELFF
>NA|TRBV10-3|NA|TRBJ1-2
TGTGCCATCAGTGTTGCTGGGGCGTCAAACTATGGCTACACCTTC
CAISVAGASNYGYTF
>NA|TRBV19|few|TRBJ2-5
TGTGCCAGTAGCCCCGTCGCAACAAGCGGGGAGACCCAGTACTTC
CASSPVATSGETQYF
>TRBD2|TRBV9|NA|TRBJ2-1
TGTGCCAGCAGCGGGACTAGCGCGACCTACAATGAGCAGTTCTTC
CASSGTSATYNEQFF
>NA|TRBV6-5|NA|TRBJ2-2
TGTGCCAGCAGTTACTCGTCAGGTGCGACCGGGGAGCTGTTTTTT
CASSYSSGATGELFF
>NA|TRBV27|NA|TRBJ2-3
TGTGCCAGCAGTCCCACCCAGGTCAGCACAGATACGCAGTATTTT
CASSPTQVSTDTQYF
>TRBD2|TRBV18|NA|TRBJ2-7
TGTGCCAGCTCGACGGCCGGACAGGCGGGGGGGTCGGGCGAGCAGTACTTC
CASSTAGQAGGSGEQYF
>NA|TRBV19|NA|TRBJ1-6
TGTGCCAGTAGTTACAGGGAGTCGAATTCACCCCTCCACTTT
CASSYRESNSPLHF
>NA|TRBV11-2|NA|TRBJ2-7
TGTGCCAGCAGCTTACCCGGACAACCCTCCTACGAGCAGTACTTC
CASSLPGQPSYEQYF
>TRBD1|TRBV27|NA|TRBJ2-5
TGTGCCAGCAGTTCCTACAGGGGCCAAGGGGAGACCCAGTACTTC
CASSSYRGQGETQYF
>TRBD1|TRBV28|NA|TRBJ2-2
TGTGCCAGCAGACCGACAGGGGCTAGCGGGGAGCTGTTTTTT
CASRPTGASGELFF
>NA|TRBV5-1|NA|TRBJ2-7
TGCGCCAGCAGCTTGGAGGTCGGCAGGGCGACCTACGAGCAGTACTTC
CASSLEVGRATYEQYF
>TRBD2|TRBV7-3|NA|TRBJ2-1
TGTGCCAGCAGCCCCCAATCTAGCGGGAACCCACCTCAGCAGTTCTTC
CASSPQSSGNPPQQFF
>NA|TRBV7-8|NA|TRBJ2-7
TGTGCCAGCAGCTTAATGGGGGGGGCCATAAGCTCCTACGAGCAGTACTTC
CASSLMGGAISSYEQYF
>TRBD2|TRBV5-6|once|TRBJ2-5
TGTGCCAGCAGCTTGTTCACTAGCGGGAGTAGGGAGACCCAGTACTTC
CASSLFTSGSRETQYF
>NA|TRBV9|NA|TRBJ1-4
TGTGCCAGCAGCCCCGAGGGGGTAGGTGAAAAACTGTTTTTT
CASSPEGVGEKLFF
>NA|TRBV3-1/TRBV3-2|NA|TRBJ1-4
TGTGCCAGCAGCCAAAGAGGGACTTGGAAGGAAAAACTGTTTTTT
CASSQRGTWKEKLFF
>NA|TRBV6-5|NA|TRBJ2-7
TGTGCCAGCAGTCCTACGGGCTACGAGCAGTACTTC
CASSPTGYEQYF
>TRBD1|TRBV6-1|few|TRBJ1-6
TGTGCCAGCAGTGAGCCGGGACAGGGAAGTTCACCCCTCCACTTT
CASSEPGQGSSPLHF
>TRBD2|TRBV7-6|once|TRBJ2-1
TGTGCCAGCAGCTTAGGCCTAGCGGGAGGGACAGGGTACAATGAGCAGTTCTTC
CASSLGLAGGTGYNEQFF
>TRBD2|TRBV7-9|NA|TRBJ2-3
TGTGCCAGCAGCTTAGGTGGTCTAGCGGGAAGTGCAGATACGCAGTATTTT
CASSLGGLAGSADTQYF
>TRBD1|TRBV12-5|NA|TRBJ1-2
TGTGCTAGTGGTTTGGGGCAGGGGGATGCCTATGGCTACACCTTC
CASGLGQGDAYGYTF
>TRBD1|TRBV4-1|NA|TRBJ1-3
TGCGCCAGCAGCCAAGATCCAGGGGGAATAGACACCATATATTTT
CASSQDPGGIDTIYF
>TRBD2|TRBV29-1|NA|TRBJ2-2
TGCAGCGCCGGGACTAGCGGGAGCGATCCCGGGGAGCTGTTTTTT
CSAGTSGSDPGELFF
>NA|TRBV5-6|NA|TRBJ2-3
TGTGCCAGCAGCCGCACTAGCATACCTACGCAGTATTTT
CASSRTSIPTQYF
>NA|TRBV5-5|NA|TRBJ1-1
TGTGCCAGCGACATCAGGGGTATGAACACTGAAGCTTTCTTT
CASDIRGMNTEAFF
>TRBD1|TRBV3-1/TRBV3-2|NA|TRBJ2-2
TGTGCCAGCAGCCAAGAAAGGGGACAGGGTAGACAACCCGGGGAGCTGTTTTTT
CASSQERGQGRQPGELFF
>TRBD1|TRBV9|NA|TRBJ1-1
TGTGCCAGCAGCAACGACAGGGGAGCGGCTGAAGCTTTCTTT
CASSNDRGAAEAFF
>NA|TRBV4-1|NA|TRBJ1-2
TGCGCCAGCAGCCAAGGTATATCAGGGAGGGATGGCTACACCTTC
CASSQGISGRDGYTF
>NA|TRBV24-1|NA|TRBJ2-1
TGTGCCACCAGTGATGGAAACGGGAGTCCCTACAATGAGCAGTTCTTC
CATSDGNGSPYNEQFF